This T cell receptor (beta chain) came from a study of cytotoxic CD8 clonotypes in ibrutinib-treated CLL. Study in general: IGHV unmutated 17; relapsed/refractory fewer than 13; treatment-naive some 16. Partial response occurred in roughly 25 patients and complete response in 2; at median about 70 months, about 14 remained remitted and roughly 12 progressed. Study results and caveats: Baseline clonality exceeded age-matched healthy donors and tracked circulating CD8+ T-cell counts. Upon ibrutinib response clonality rose, and upon progression it fell back toward baseline.

This clone turned up a few times. What it binds is not known. The V gene lost 0 bases and the J gene lost 2 bases, with 4 bases spanning the gap. Germline V gene lookup returns CDR1 SGHTA and CDR2 FQGNSA. The CDR3 covers 14 residues. The assay was immunoSEQ multiplex PCR, and TCRdb's table has in-frame clones only and misses some. Seen here are hundreds of thousands of clones, roughly 70% observed once, and the top ten hold roughly 6%. This chain uses TRBV7-2 with TRBJ1-4; no definite D call. Sequencing used PBMCs, obtained after 36 months of ibrutinib treatment. The receptor comes from a human donor with chronic lymphocytic leukemia. The CDR3 loop reads CASSLAGTNEKLFF. The CDR3 DNA sequence: TGTGCCAGCAGCTTAGCGGGTACTAATGAAAAACTGTTTTTT.